This record concerns one T cell receptor beta chain sequence. Its target antigen remains unknown. No base quality values were provided; no much bigger clone lies one nucleotide off. The trim is 3 bases for V and 0 bases for J, with a gap of 8 bases between the germline ends. Per the germline V gene (reference sequence), SEHNR is the CDR1 and FQNEAQ is the CDR2. The CDR3 runs 15 amino acids, cysteine and phenylalanine included. Only the CDR3 region is kept as DNA, spanning 45 bases read in frame from base 1. These data belong to a study of cytomegalovirus exposure and HLA in healthy donors listed by TCRdb under 2017. Background for the entire study: According to an earlier analysis of several hundred of the donors, about 179 million T cells yielded approximately 120 million unique TCR beta sequences and roughly 280 Gb of sequence data. An early release covering roughly 580 HLA-typed donors comprised about 290 gigabases of sequencing data and around 86 million unique TCR sequences. The genetic ancestry cluster associated with self-reported Caucasian donors included 65% to 90% of the roughly 400 genotyped donors. The study was designed to test whether signatures of past pathogen exposure could be identified by cataloging public T cell receptors. Using immunosequencing, the study profiled T cell repertoires from 666 subjects and related those repertoires to cytomegalovirus serostatus. A separate validation cohort of roughly 130 different subjects was used in addition to the roughly 700-subject first cohort. The study combined high-throughput TCR immunosequencing, statistical association of individual TCRs with disease status, and machine learning to predict cytomegalovirus infection status. To study patterns of TCR occurrence, a later analysis re-analyzed previously published TCR beta repertoires from several hundred donors and added high-resolution HLA genotyping. The later analysis used no new phenotypic data to find candidate immune exposures, relying instead on TCR beta sequences and their occurrence across donors. In an earlier analysis of 587 of the donors, high-throughput TCR beta sequencing was used to judge whether each TCR beta V gene segment behaved as functional or pseudogenic. Alongside the repertoire data, information on donor age, sex, ethnicity and CMV serostatus was compiled. A later genetic analysis took genome-wide SNP genotypes for about 55% of the roughly 670 donors and used that subset as a discovery cohort. All discovery cohort repertoires had been generated on a single sequencing platform. HLA typing included class I and class II loci at four-digit resolution. The number of donors typed differed by locus, with 629-630 for A, B, C, DRB1 and DQB1, 522 for DQA1, approximately 570 for DPA1, and approximately 470 for DPB1. Because of strong linkage in the cohort, 4 to 6 DR-DQ haplotypes were treated as single units for association and clustering. On average, roughly 250,000 unique TCR beta nucleotide sequences were sequenced per donor among 350 to 400 genotyped donors of the cohort, with roughly a sixth of those sequences being non-productive.

The cohort comprised 710 or so healthy bone marrow donors. All cohort members were sampled while nominally healthy, although unrecorded immune exposures were likely present. The donor was CMV seropositive and belonged to the group of 250 to 300 seropositive cohort members. Each donor provided a peripheral blood sample, and peripheral blood mononuclear cells were used for TCR beta sequencing. The Qiagen DNeasy Blood Extraction Kit was used to extract genomic DNA from the blood cell samples. On the study overall, not on this receptor specifically: The sequencing pipeline was judged likely to have produced a cluster of highly shared sequence variants as a technical artifact. Linkage disequilibrium might explain the correlated functional status among segregating V segments, but an unknown experimental factor could not be ruled out. It was suggested by the authors that the approach could potentially be generalized to other disease states and immunological phenotypes. At a false discovery rate of 0.05, a later analysis linked under 20,000 TCR beta sequences to specific HLA alleles. A total of 150 to 200 TCR beta chains were listed by the study as associated with cytomegalovirus. A further reported finding was that TCR beta sequences accurately predicted the HLA-A and HLA-B alleles for most subjects in the first cohort. According to a later analysis, parvovirus B19, influenza, CMV and Epstein-Barr virus appeared linked to several top co-occurrence clusters. Immune exposure information for the cohort was limited to CMV serostatus. In this cohort, only TCR beta chains were sequenced, and detectable features were limited by the absence of alpha or paired-chain data. A later analysis found that TCR association rates varied across HLA loci, with DRB1 alleles showing the most associated TCRs and HLA-C alleles the fewest. The earlier analysis of 587 of the donors excluded approximately 15 rarely observed V segments, including chromosome 9 orphons, because counts were too low. Compared with the roughly 670-donor mean, donors in an Asian-associated ancestry cluster had fewer N-insertions in productive TCRs, according to a later genetic analysis. An earlier analysis of approximately 540 of the donors showed that most TCR beta V segments appeared in productive rearrangements either about 87% or about 30% of the time, which broadly matched IMGT annotations. The presence/absence analyses assumed that sequencing depth was roughly uniform across donors, and that assumption may not be true. Assigning TCR associations to individual alleles was difficult when HLA alleles, especially DR and DQ, strongly co-occurred. In vitro tests confirmed that three of the cytomegalovirus-associated TCR beta chains recognize cytomegalovirus antigens. Some IMGT-functional V segments, including TRBV6-2 and TRBV6-3, could not be distinguished by the 87-base-pair reads and were therefore excluded. In both the original and validation cohorts, the classifier was reported to diagnose cytomegalovirus status with high specificity and sensitivity. In a later analysis, most CMV-associated TCR beta chains were found to appear HLA-restricted, with HLA associations seemingly driven largely by CMV exposure. An association between a missense DCLRE1C variant and V-gene and J-gene trimming of TCR beta chains was found in a later genetic analysis and replicated in an independent cohort. Because some donors lacked HLA typing at each locus, the association tests relied only on the typed subset. Across donors, most TCR sequences were observed very rarely, whereas some public TCRs were present in many individuals. In a later analysis, HLA-associated TCR beta chains showed more clonal expansion and lower generation probabilities than non-associated chains that were equally common.

Libraries were prepared through the immunoSEQ multiplex PCR assay. For the multiplex PCR, a mixture combining 60 forward primers for TCR Vbeta segments and 13 reverse primers for TCR Jbeta segments was used. A multiplex PCR assay on genomic DNA amplified the CDR3 region of rearranged TCR beta genes. Amplified TCR beta libraries were sequenced as 87-base-pair reads on the Illumina HiSeq System. The study's processing was this. A later analysis counted about 80 million unique TCR beta chains across the 666 repertoires, and some 11 million of these chains were shared by at least two donors. A nearest-neighbor algorithm error-corrected the raw reads and collapsed the reads into unique sequences, merging closely related sequences to remove PCR and sequencing errors. To assign V, D and J gene segments, CDR3 sequences were aligned to IMGT reference sequences. For a sequence to be retained, a match of at least six nucleotides was required to both a V gene segment and a J gene segment. Rearrangements were classified as productive when the CDR3 lacked stop codons and remained in frame with V and J, and all other rearrangements were classified as non-productive. CDR3 was defined according to IMGT convention as the region running from the second conserved V-encoded cysteine to the conserved J-encoded phenylalanine. Sequences without an unambiguous match to a single V gene segment were excluded from the earlier analysis of a few hundred of the donors. An earlier analysis of several hundred of the donors called V segments functional above 56.7% productive rearrangements and segregating when the between-donor standard deviation exceeded 5%. A statistical classification framework was built to diagnose cytomegalovirus status from the catalog of TCR beta chain sequences. In a later analysis, V and J genes were assigned by comparing TCR nucleotide sequences against IMGT/GENE-DB human TR gene sequences. In a later analysis, CDR3 sequences and most-parsimonious VDJ recombination scenarios were assigned using the TCRdist pipeline. In a later analysis, each TCR beta chain was defined by its CDR3 amino acid sequence together with its V-gene family, and reads lacking a unique V-gene family were excluded. A later analysis removed 500 to 650 highly shared, low-generation-probability nucleotide sequences to deal with suspected cross-contamination and a sequencing artifact. In a later analysis, a clonal expansion index was calculated for each public chain from normalized within-repertoire ranks of inferred template counts. A later analysis computed generation probabilities with a VDJ recombination model fitted to out-of-frame rearrangements, and checked the results against IGoR. In a later analysis, TCR-TCR, TCR-HLA and TCR-CMV co-occurrence was scored with hypergeometric tests, and a repertoire-size bias correction was applied to TCR pairs. A later analysis estimated false discovery rates by permuting HLA or CMV assignments 20 times. In a later analysis, co-occurring TCRs were grouped with DBSCAN, and TCRdist sequence similarity was added when clustering was performed within HLA-allele-positive subsets. Repertoires with fewer than 30,000 or more than 120,000 public chains, plus five repertoires with anomalous nucleotide sharing, were excluded from co-occurrence clustering. TCRdb holds this immuneACCESS table with in-frame rearrangements only. Some clones are missing; in checked studies, unresolved V genes explain under half, and the rest has no known cause. V, J and clone size reflect that table, while D and trimming were determined from the DNA. In this sample the table shows fewer than 250,000 clones, about 77% of which occur a single time. The ten top clones hold approximately 5% of the sample.

The sequence links TRBV7-9 to TRBJ2-2, with the identity of the D gene unclear. This receptor was identified in a man younger than 45 in good health and CMV-seropositive. The sequenced material came from PBMCs. The CDR3 sequence is CASSFDKTNTGELFF. The DNA sequence is as follows: TGTGCCAGCAGCTTCGACAAAACGAACACCGGGGAGCTGTTTTTT.